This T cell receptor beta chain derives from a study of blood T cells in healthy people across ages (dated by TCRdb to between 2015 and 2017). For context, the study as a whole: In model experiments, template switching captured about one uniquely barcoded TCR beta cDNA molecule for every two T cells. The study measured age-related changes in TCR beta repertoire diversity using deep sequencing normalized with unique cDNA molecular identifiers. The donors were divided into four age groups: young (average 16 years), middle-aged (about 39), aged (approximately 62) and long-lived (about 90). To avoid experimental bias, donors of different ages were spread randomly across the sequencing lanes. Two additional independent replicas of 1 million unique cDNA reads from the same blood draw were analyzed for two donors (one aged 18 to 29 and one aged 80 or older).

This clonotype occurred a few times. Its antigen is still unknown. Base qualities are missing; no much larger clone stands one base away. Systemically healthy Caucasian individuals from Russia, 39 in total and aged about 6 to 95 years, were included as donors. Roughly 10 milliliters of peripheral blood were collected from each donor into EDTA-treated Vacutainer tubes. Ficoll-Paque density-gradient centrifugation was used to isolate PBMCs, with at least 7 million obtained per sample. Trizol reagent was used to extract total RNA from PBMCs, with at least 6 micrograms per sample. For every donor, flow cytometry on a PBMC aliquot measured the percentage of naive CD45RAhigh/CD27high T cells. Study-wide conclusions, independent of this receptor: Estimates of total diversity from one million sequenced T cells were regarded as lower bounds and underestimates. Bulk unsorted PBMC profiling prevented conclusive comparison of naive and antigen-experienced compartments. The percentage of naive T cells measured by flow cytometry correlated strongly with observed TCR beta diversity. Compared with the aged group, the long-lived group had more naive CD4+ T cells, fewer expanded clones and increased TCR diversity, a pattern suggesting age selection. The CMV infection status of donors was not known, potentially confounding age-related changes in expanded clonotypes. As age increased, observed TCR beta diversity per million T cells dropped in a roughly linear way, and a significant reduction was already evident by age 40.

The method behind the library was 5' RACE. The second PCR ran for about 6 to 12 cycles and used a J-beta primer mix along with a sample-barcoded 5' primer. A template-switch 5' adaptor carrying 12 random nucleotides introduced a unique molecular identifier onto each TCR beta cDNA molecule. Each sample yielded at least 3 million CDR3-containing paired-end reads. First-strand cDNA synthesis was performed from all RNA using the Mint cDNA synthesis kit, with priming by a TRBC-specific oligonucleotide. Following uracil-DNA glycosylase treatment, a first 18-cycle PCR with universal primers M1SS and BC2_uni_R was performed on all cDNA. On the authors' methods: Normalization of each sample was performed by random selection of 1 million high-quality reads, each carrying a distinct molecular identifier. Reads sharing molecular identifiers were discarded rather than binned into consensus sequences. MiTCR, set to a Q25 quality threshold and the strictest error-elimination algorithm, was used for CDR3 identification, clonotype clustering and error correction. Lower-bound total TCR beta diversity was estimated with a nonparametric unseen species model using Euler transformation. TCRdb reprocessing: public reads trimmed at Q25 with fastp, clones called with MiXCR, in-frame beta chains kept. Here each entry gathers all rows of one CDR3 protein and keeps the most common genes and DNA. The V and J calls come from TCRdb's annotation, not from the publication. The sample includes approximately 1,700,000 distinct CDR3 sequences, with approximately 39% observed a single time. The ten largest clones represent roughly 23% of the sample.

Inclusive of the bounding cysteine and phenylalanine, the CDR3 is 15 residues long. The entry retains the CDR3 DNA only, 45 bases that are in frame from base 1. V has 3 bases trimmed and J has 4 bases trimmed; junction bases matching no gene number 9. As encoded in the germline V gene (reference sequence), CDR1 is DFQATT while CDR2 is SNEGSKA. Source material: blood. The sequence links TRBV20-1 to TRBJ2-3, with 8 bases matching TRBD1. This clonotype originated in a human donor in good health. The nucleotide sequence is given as TGCAGTGCTAGTGGCAGGGGGCGGATTGCAGATACGCAGTATTTT. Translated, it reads CSASGRGRIADTQYF.